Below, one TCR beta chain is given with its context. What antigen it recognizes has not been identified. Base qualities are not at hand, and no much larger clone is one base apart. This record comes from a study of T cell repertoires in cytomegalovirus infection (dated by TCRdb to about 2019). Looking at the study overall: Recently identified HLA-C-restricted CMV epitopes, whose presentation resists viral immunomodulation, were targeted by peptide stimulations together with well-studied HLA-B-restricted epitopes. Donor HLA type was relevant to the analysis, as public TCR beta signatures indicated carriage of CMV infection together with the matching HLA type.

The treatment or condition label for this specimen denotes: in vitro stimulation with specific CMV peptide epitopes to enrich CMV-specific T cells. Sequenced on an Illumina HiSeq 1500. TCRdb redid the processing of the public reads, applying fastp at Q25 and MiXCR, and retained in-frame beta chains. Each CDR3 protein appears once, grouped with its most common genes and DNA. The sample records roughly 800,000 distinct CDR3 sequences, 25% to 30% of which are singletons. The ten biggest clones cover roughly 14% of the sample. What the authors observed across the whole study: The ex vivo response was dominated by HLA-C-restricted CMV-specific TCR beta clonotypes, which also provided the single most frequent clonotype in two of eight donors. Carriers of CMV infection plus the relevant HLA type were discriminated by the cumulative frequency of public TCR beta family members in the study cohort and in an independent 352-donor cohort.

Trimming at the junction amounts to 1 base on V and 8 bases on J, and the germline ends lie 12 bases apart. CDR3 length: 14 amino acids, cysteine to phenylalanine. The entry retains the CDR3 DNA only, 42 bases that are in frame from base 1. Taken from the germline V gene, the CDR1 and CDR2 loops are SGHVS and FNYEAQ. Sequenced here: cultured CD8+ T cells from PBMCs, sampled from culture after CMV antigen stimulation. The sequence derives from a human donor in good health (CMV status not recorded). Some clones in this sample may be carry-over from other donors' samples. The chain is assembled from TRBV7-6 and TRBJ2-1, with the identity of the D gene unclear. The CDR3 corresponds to CASSLGAPPDEQFF. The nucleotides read TGTGCCAGCAGCTTAGGAGCCCCCCCCGATGAGCAGTTCTTC. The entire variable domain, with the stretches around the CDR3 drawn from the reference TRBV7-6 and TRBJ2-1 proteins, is GAGVSQSPRYKVTKRGQDVALRCDPISGHVSLYWYRQALGQGPEFLTYFNYEAQQDKSGLPNDRFSAERPEGSISTLTIQRTEQRDSAMYRCASSLGAPPDEQFFGPGTRLTVL.